This entry lists 28 T cell receptor beta chains sequenced from one sample in a study of shared clonotypes between healthy human individuals. Method: immunoSEQ multiplex PCR; TCRdb's copy keeps in-frame clones and lacks some. The sample has hundreds of thousands of clones, around 96% seen once; the top ten hold roughly 0.06%. The sequenced sample consisted of naive CD4+ T cells sorted from blood. Specified subset: CD45RA+ positively selected. The receptors here all came from a woman aged 25 to 39 in good health.

CDR3 loop: CASSSREGWETQYF. DNA of the CDR3: TGTGCCAGCAGCTCCCGGGAGGGATGGGAGACCCAGTACTTC. The chain recombines TRBV11-2 with TRBJ2-5; 8 bases are a match to TRBD2. The ends lost 4 bases at V and 5 bases at J; junction bases unmatched: 6. The germline V gene has CDR1 SGHAT and CDR2 FQNNGV. The CDR3 has 14 residues.

The rearrangement uses TRBV6-5 and TRBJ2-5; no reliable D call. The V and J ends lost 0 bases and 0 bases respectively, with 11 bases between them. Germline CDR1 is MNHEY and CDR2 is SVGAGI. The CDR3 sequence is 16 residues long. The DNA of the CDR3 is TGTGCCAGCAGTTACTCGGTCAGGACGTACCAAGAGACCCAGTACTTC. Its protein product is CASSYSVRTYQETQYF.

This chain connects TRBV28 to TRBJ1-3, with 7 bases identical to TRBD1. Germline assignment: CDR1 MDHEN and CDR2 SYDVKM. J gave up 2 bases and V 8 bases, and 6 bases lay outside the gene matches. This CDR3 is built from 14 residues. The CDR3 bases are TGTGCCAGCGCTGGCAGGGGGACTGGAAACACCATATATTTT. It yields the protein CASAGRGTGNTIYF.

V and J are TRBV18 and TRBJ2-6; no definite D call. The CDR3 is 14 amino acids. Deletions cut 8 bases from V and 4 bases from J, with 12 bases between. Germline lookup yields CDR1 KGHSH and CDR2 LQKENI. The CDR3 loop reads CASITGSGANVLTF. The CDR3 DNA is TGTGCCAGCATCACCGGGTCCGGGGCCAACGTCCTGACTTTC.

The genes are TRBV7-2 and TRBJ1-2; D is possibly TRBD1 (6 bases). This CDR3 has 12 residues. Germline V gene lookup returns CDR1 SGHTA and CDR2 FQGNSA. V lost 5 bases, J lost 5 bases, and 9 bases lay in between. In DNA form, the CDR3 reads TGTGCCAGCAGCGGCAGGGGATATGGCTACACCTTC. It encodes CASSGRGYGYTF. Looking up the rest from reference TRBV7-2 and TRBJ1-2 gives the full variable domain: GAGVSQSPSNKVTEKGKDVELRCDPISGHTALYWYRQSLGQGLEFLIYFQGNSAPDKSGLPSDRFSAERTGGSVSTLTIQRTQQEDSAVYLCASSGRGYGYTFGSGTRLTVV.

Written as DNA, the CDR3 is TGTGCCAGCAGCTTAAAACTAGCGGATACACTAGCCAAAAACATTCAGTACTTC. This codes for CASSLKLADTLAKNIQYF. The rearrangement uses TRBV7-9 and TRBJ2-4; 8 nucleotides align to TRBD2. Losses at the gene ends were 2 bases for V and 0 bases for J; bases not matched to a gene: 9. The CDR3 extends over 18 amino acids. Germline CDR1 and CDR2: SEHNR and FQNEAQ (reference sequence).

The chain links TRBV5-1 to TRBJ1-2; D might be TRBD1 (6 bases). The V and J ends lost 4 bases and 5 bases respectively, with 12 bases between them. This CDR3 comprises 13 residues. The germline V gene encodes CDR1 SGHRS and CDR2 YFSETQ. The CDR3 spells CASSPEGGYGYTF. The CDR3, as DNA: TGCGCCAGCAGCCCCGAGGGGGGATATGGCTACACCTTC.

This rearrangement joins TRBV6-6 to TRBJ1-5; D is unresolved. The germline gives CDR1 MNHNY, CDR2 SVGAGI (reference sequence). The germline V and J ends were trimmed by 5 bases and 3 bases, with 11 bases remaining between them. CDR3 size: 14 residues. CDR3 region: CASSKRSNNQPQHF. The CDR3 bases are TGTGCCAGCAGTAAAAGATCTAACAATCAGCCCCAGCATTTT.

This clone was recorded once. V usage is TRBV11-2 and J usage is TRBJ2-5, with D possibly being TRBD2 (7 bases). The ends were cut back, 6 bases at V and 2 bases at J, with 16 bases in the middle. This CDR3 comprises 15 residues. Germline CDR1 and CDR2: SGHAT and FQNNGV. CDR3 nucleotides: TGTGCCAGCAGAATGGTGGGGGGGCGGCAAGAGACCCAGTACTTC. Encoded protein: CASRMVGGRQETQYF.

V and J are TRBV28 and TRBJ2-1; 8 positions match TRBD2. With V trimmed by 1 base and J by 2 bases, 4 bases remained unmatched. CDR1 is MDHEN, CDR2 SYDVKM, per germline. This CDR3 is built from 16 residues. CDR3 in DNA: TGTGCCAGCAGTTTATTAACGGGAGGGCCCTACAATGAGCAGTTCTTC. This encodes CASSLLTGGPYNEQFF.

The chain is built from TRBV6-6 and TRBJ2-7, with D unresolved. Deletions cut 5 bases from V and 3 bases from J, with 5 bases between. Germline CDR1 and CDR2: MNHNY and SVGAGI (reference sequence). The CDR3 contains 11 residues. The CDR3 protein is CASSRNYEQYF. The CDR3 bases are TGTGCCAGCAGTCGAAACTACGAGCAGTACTTC.

The chain joins TRBV6-6 to TRBJ2-7; D possibly corresponds to TRBD2 (7 bases). Germline CDR1 and CDR2: MNHNY and SVGAGI (reference sequence). V was cut by 6 bases and J by 4 bases, with 16 bases left in between. The CDR3 has 14 amino acids. This CDR3 is CASSYGGLQYEQYF. DNA of the CDR3: TGTGCCAGCAGCTACGGGGGGCTTCAGTACGAGCAGTACTTC.

V usage is TRBV5-1 and J usage is TRBJ1-1; possibly TRBD1 for D (5 bases). The CDR3 is made up of 13 amino acids. In germline, CDR1 is SGHRS, CDR2 YFSETQ. V was trimmed by 4 bases and J by 2 bases, leaving 9 bases between them. CDR3 sequence: CASSEGRNTEAFF. As DNA, the CDR3 is TGCGCCAGCAGCGAGGGACGAAACACTGAAGCTTTCTTT.

V usage is TRBV7-4 and J usage is TRBJ1-2; possible D gene TRBD1, 5 bases. Germline V lookup: CDR1 SGHVT, CDR2 SQSDAQ. V shed 9 bases and J shed 2 bases, with 10 bases lying between them. The CDR3 covers 12 residues. CDR3 sequence (DNA): TGTGCCAGATCTTCAGGGAACTATGGCTACACCTTC. As protein: CARSSGNYGYTF.

The CDR3 loop is CASSLSLRSSSYEQYF. The DNA for the CDR3 is TGTGCCAGCAGCTTATCCCTCCGGTCAAGCTCCTACGAGCAGTACTTC. The chain is built from TRBV7-6 and TRBJ2-7; no reliable D call. This CDR3 region has 16 residues. The V gene lost 2 bases and the J gene lost 0 bases, with 14 bases spanning the gap. Germline V CDR1 and CDR2: SGHVS, FNYEAQ. The whole variable domain, remainder taken from reference TRBV7-6 and TRBJ2-7, is GAGVSQSPRYKVTKRGQDVALRCDPISGHVSLYWYRQALGQGPEFLTYFNYEAQQDKSGLPNDRFSAERPEGSISTLTIQRTEQRDSAMYRCASSLSLRSSSYEQYFGPGTRLTVT.

The chain links TRBV18 to TRBJ1-2; possibly TRBD1 for D (5 bases). V shed 1 base and J shed 5 bases, with 20 bases lying between them. Germline V gene data show CDR1 as KGHSH and CDR2 as LQKENI. The CDR3 length is 17 residues. CDR3 sequence: CASSPQTTAQEGYGYTF. The CDR3 DNA reads TGTGCCAGCTCACCACAAACGACGGCGCAGGAGGGGTATGGCTACACCTTC.

This rearrangement joins TRBV11-3 to TRBJ2-7, with 8 nucleotides matching TRBD1. The CDR3 has 15 residues. The trim removed 3 bases at V and 6 bases at J, leaving 10 bases unmatched. CDR1 is SGHNT, CDR2 YENEEA, per germline. CDR3 nucleotides: TGTGCCAGCAGCTTTCACCGGGACAGGCCCCTCGAGCAGTACTTC. It encodes CASSFHRDRPLEQYF.

The chain links TRBV18 to TRBJ2-5; 7 nucleotides line up with TRBD1. CDR1 and CDR2 (germline): KGHSH, LQKENI. The CDR3 extends over 13 amino acids. V was clipped by 6 bases and J by 2 bases; unmatched bases: 3. For the CDR3, the DNA is TGTGCCAGCTCCGGGACAGATCAAGAGACCCAGTACTTC. It is translated as CASSGTDQETQYF.

CDR3 DNA: TGTGCCAGCAGGAACCTAGGGGGCTCCTACGAGCAGTACTTC. Its translation: CASRNLGGSYEQYF. This sequence joins TRBV2 and TRBJ2-7; D possibly corresponds to TRBD1 (6 bases). This CDR3 has 14 amino acids. V was clipped by 6 bases and J by 0 bases, with 12 bases between them. The germline gives CDR1 SNHLY, CDR2 FYNNEI.

A remark on this clone: Other DNA sequences in this specimen translate into the identical CDR3. The chain employs TRBV5-1 and TRBJ2-5, with D tentatively TRBD1 (6 bases). V was shortened by 0 bases and J by 2 bases, with 8 bases between the two germline ends. This CDR3 spans 14 amino acids. Looked up from germline, CDR1 is SGHRS and CDR2 is YFSETQ. The CDR3 DNA is TGCGCCAGCAGCTTGGCAGGGGTTCAAGAGACCCAGTACTTC. This encodes CASSLAGVQETQYF. The whole variable domain, filled in from reference TRBV5-1 and TRBJ2-5, reads KAGVTQTPRYLIKTRGQQVTLSCSPISGHRSVSWYQQTPGQGLQFLFEYFSETQRNKGNFPGRFSGRQFSNSRSEMNVSTLELGDSALYLCASSLAGVQETQYFGPGTRLLVL.

The rearrangement joins TRBV6-6 to TRBJ1-2; D gene ambiguous. The CDR3 spans 12 residues. Germline V lookup: CDR1 MNHNY, CDR2 SVGAGI (reference sequence). The V end was cut by 5 bases, the J end by 3 bases, with 7 bases between. The CDR3 loop is CASSTSDYGYTF. DNA for the CDR3: TGTGCCAGCAGTACTTCAGACTATGGCTACACCTTC.

The chain uses TRBV7-8 and TRBJ2-7, with 8 nucleotides matching TRBD2. CDR3 length equals 17 residues. Germline CDR1 reads SGHVS; CDR2 reads FQNEAQ. The junction had 13 bases not matched to a gene; V was cut back by 1 base and J by 5 bases. The CDR3 bases are TGTGCCAGCAGCTTAGGAGGGGGGAGAGCGGGAGCGAACGAGCAGTACTTC. Its protein is CASSLGGGRAGANEQYF.

V is TRBV2 and J is TRBJ1-3; D perhaps matches TRBD1 (5 bases). Trimming pared 8 bases from V and 2 bases from J, leaving 10 bases between. The CDR3 runs 13 residues. CDR1 is SNHLY and CDR2 is FYNNEI in the germline V gene. CDR3 in DNA: TGTGCCAGCCGCAGACAGACTGGAAACACCATATATTTT. This encodes CASRRQTGNTIYF.

DNA for the CDR3: TGTGCCAGCACCTTAATTGGGGAGGACCTATACGAGCAGTACTTC. Protein: CASTLIGEDLYEQYF. This rearrangement joins TRBV6-5 to TRBJ2-7; D perhaps matches TRBD2 (6 bases). Trimming took off 7 bases at V and 4 bases at J, with 20 bases between the two ends. Germline V CDR1 and CDR2: MNHEY, SVGAGI. The CDR3 is made up of 15 amino acids.

The chain recombines TRBV28 with TRBJ2-7; tentatively, D is TRBD1 (6 bases). Looked up from germline, CDR1 is MDHEN and CDR2 is SYDVKM. V was shortened by 6 bases and J by 0 bases, with 9 bases between the two germline ends. The CDR3 has 13 residues. CDR3 in DNA: TGTGCCAGCAGGCTAGGGGGCTCCTACGAGCAGTACTTC. Translated, it gives CASRLGGSYEQYF.

Here the CDR3 reads CASSFLSGSPSYEQYF. In DNA, the CDR3 is TGTGCCAGCAGTTTCCTCAGCGGGAGCCCATCCTACGAGCAGTACTTC. The chain joins TRBV28 to TRBJ2-7; 8 bases agree with TRBD2. Germline V gene data show CDR1 as MDHEN and CDR2 as SYDVKM. The CDR3 has 16 residues. V shed 3 bases and J 1 base; nucleotides not matched to a gene: 8.

V and J are TRBV29-1 and TRBJ2-2; unclear D gene. V lost 2 bases and J lost 4, with 14 bases in between. Germline CDR1 and CDR2: SQVTM and ANQGSEA. This CDR3 region has 15 residues. CDR3 coding DNA: TGCAGCGTTGAAAGGATTCACCCGGGCACCGGGGAGCTGTTTTTT. Residues: CSVERIHPGTGELFF.

The chain combines TRBV1 with TRBJ1-2. TRBV1 corresponds to a pseudogene. The CDR3 has 13 residues. The CDR3 sequence is CTSSQENNYGYTF. The CDR3 region has the DNA TGCACCAGCAGCCAAGAGAACAACTATGGCTACACCTTC.